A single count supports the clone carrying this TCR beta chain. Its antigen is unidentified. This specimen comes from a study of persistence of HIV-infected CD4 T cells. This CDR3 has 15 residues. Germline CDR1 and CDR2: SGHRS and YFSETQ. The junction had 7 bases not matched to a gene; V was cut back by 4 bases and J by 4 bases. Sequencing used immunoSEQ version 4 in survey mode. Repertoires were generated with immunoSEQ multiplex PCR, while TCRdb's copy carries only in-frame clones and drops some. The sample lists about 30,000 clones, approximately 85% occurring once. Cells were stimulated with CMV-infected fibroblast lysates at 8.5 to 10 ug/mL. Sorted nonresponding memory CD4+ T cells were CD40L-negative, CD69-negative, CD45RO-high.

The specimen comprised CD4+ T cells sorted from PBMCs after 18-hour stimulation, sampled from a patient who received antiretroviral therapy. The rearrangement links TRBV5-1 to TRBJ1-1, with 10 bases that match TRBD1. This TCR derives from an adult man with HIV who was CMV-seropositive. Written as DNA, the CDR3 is TGCGCCAGCAGCGCAACCGGGACAGGGGCCACTGAAGCTTTCTTT. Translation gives CASSATGTGATEAFF.